This TCR beta chain was documented in a study of CD4+ T cells in melanoma. Clones were sequenced by immunoSEQ multiplex PCR, and TCRdb holds only the in-frame ones, with some missing. Of about 120,000 clones listed, about 90% are singletons. This clone was seen just once. Antigen specificity is unknown. General study results and limits: A reported correlation linked neoantigen-specific CD4+ T cells to CD8+, macrophage and B cell function.

Per germline, CDR1 SGHRS and CDR2 YFSETQ. Unmatched junction bases numbered 8, after V lost 4 bases and J lost 4 bases. This CDR3 spans 15 amino acids. The receptor was derived from a human donor with melanoma. The material sequenced was peripheral blood. The chain couples TRBV5-1 to TRBJ2-3; the match to TRBD2 covers 8 bases. CDR3 coding DNA: TGCGCCAGCAGCGTCATGAGCGGGGGCGCAGATACGCAGTATTTT. This gives the protein CASSVMSGGADTQYF.